The 25 T cell receptor beta chains below were found in one sample sequenced in a study of blood T cell repertoires in COVID-19. Method: immunoSEQ multiplex PCR; TCRdb's copy keeps in-frame clones and lacks some. The repertoire holds 290,000 or so clones, with 82% as singletons. The sample was PBMCs or T cells enriched from blood (not recorded which). The receptors come from a man in his forties who had been exposed to COVID-19.

The gene calls are TRBV12-3 or TRBV12-4 and TRBJ2-2; D not certain. This CDR3 is 11 amino acids long. Between the trimmed V and J ends, which lost 11 bases and 8 bases, there was a span of 12 bases. The CDR3 DNA reads as TGTGCCGCGGCCACGGCAGGGGAGCTGTTTTTT. It is translated as CAAATAGELFF.

The chain employs TRBV5-5 and TRBJ1-4; D might be TRBD1 (5 bases). Trimming shortened V by 1 base and J by 5 bases, and 15 bases separated the two germline ends. CDR3 length equals 16 residues. CDR1 is SGHKS and CDR2 is YYEKEE in the germline V gene (reference sequence). The DNA of the CDR3 is TGTGCCAGCAGCTTGAGGGGAGGACGGGGAAATGAAAAACTGTTTTTT. This codes for CASSLRGGRGNEKLFF.

The chain joins TRBV9 to TRBJ2-5, with 9 positions matching TRBD2. Trimming cost V 5 bases and J 2 bases; bases outside gene matches: 4. From germline, CDR1 is SGDLS and CDR2 YYNGEE. This CDR3 comprises 14 residues. CDR3 nucleotide sequence: TGTGCCAGCAGGAACGCGGGGGGGCAAGAGACCCAGTACTTC. Translation gives CASRNAGGQETQYF. The whole variable domain, filled in from reference TRBV9 and TRBJ2-5, reads DSGVTQTPKHLITATGQRVTLRCSPRSGDLSVYWYQQSLDQGLQFLIQYYNGEERAKGNILERFSAQQFPDLHSELNLSSLELGDSALYFCASRNAGGQETQYFGPGTRLLVL.

This rearrangement joins TRBV5-4 to TRBJ2-7, with 8 bases that match TRBD2. With V trimmed by 0 bases and J by 3 bases, 8 bases remained unmatched. The CDR3 runs 16 residues. Germline assignment: CDR1 SGHNT and CDR2 YYREEE (reference sequence). CDR3 region: CASSLGSAGGIYEQYF. The CDR3 DNA follows: TGTGCCAGCAGCTTGGGGTCTGCGGGAGGAATCTACGAGCAGTACTTC.

This clone was observed once. This rearrangement joins TRBV6-2 or TRBV6-3 to TRBJ1-3; D possibly corresponds to TRBD1 (6 bases). V was clipped by 2 bases and J by 0 bases, with 11 bases between them. The germline V gene encodes CDR1 MNHEY and CDR2 SVGEGT. The CDR3 runs 16 residues. CDR3 loop: CASSYPGTTSGNTIYF. DNA of the CDR3: TGTGCCAGCAGTTACCCCGGGACAACCTCTGGAAACACCATATATTTT.

The chain couples TRBV6-5 to TRBJ2-1; TRBD1 matches 7 bases. CDR3 length: 13 amino acids. The J segment lost 8 bases and the V segment lost 11 bases, leaving 12 bases of the junction unmatched. Per the germline V gene, CDR1 is MNHEY and CDR2 is SVGAGI. CDR3 sequence reads: CASRGLRLDEQFF. CDR3 nucleotide sequence: TGTGCCTCCAGGGGGTTGAGATTGGATGAGCAGTTCTTC.

The chain recombines TRBV11-2 with TRBJ2-5; no clear D. The ends were cut back, 1 base at V and 3 bases at J, with 6 bases in the middle. The CDR3 is 13 residues long. Germline V gives CDR1 SGHAT, CDR2 FQNNGV. The CDR3 loop reads CASSLVLEETQYF. CDR3 in DNA: TGTGCCAGCAGCTTAGTCCTAGAAGAGACCCAGTACTTC.

This CDR3 is CASSPHHATGLAAYEQYF. The CDR3 DNA sequence: TGTGCCAGCTCCCCCCACCACGCGACTGGACTAGCGGCCTACGAGCAGTACTTC. This rearrangement joins TRBV18 to TRBJ2-7, with 10 bases fitting TRBD2. The CDR3 is made up of 18 amino acids. The junction had 16 bases not matched to a gene; V was cut back by 6 bases and J by 2 bases. CDR1 KGHSH and CDR2 LQKENI come from the germline V gene.

The chain combines TRBV2 with TRBJ1-1; no clear D. Germline CDR1 reads SNHLY; CDR2 reads FYNNEI. The CDR3 is 16 amino acids. V lost 4 bases to trimming and J lost 3 bases, with 18 bases between them. CDR3 nucleotide sequence: TGTGCCAGCAGTGTAAGTACGCTGAGGGCGGACACTGAAGCTTTCTTT. Translated, it gives CASSVSTLRADTEAFF.

This clone showed up just a few times. The gene calls are TRBV5-1 and TRBJ2-5; D gene ambiguous. Germline-derived CDR1 and CDR2 are SGHRS and YFSETQ. The CDR3 is made up of 14 amino acids. The V end was cut by 1 base, the J end by 0 bases, with 7 bases between. For the CDR3, the DNA is TGCGCCAGCAGCTTGTTTGGCTACCAAGAGACCCAGTACTTC. This codes for CASSLFGYQETQYF. Combining the CDR3 with reference TRBV5-1 and TRBJ2-5 gives the whole variable domain KAGVTQTPRYLIKTRGQQVTLSCSPISGHRSVSWYQQTPGQGLQFLFEYFSETQRNKGNFPGRFSGRQFSNSRSEMNVSTLELGDSALYLCASSLFGYQETQYFGPGTRLLVL.

This clone was counted only a few times. The rearrangement links TRBV3-1 (or the pseudogene TRBV3-2) to TRBJ2-1, with 7 nucleotides matching TRBD1. After removal of 8 bases from V and 3 bases from J, the junction contained 10 bases not matched to a gene. The V gene's germline CDR1 is LGHDT and CDR2 YNNKEL (reference sequence). The CDR3 extends over 15 amino acids. CDR3 coding DNA: TGTGCCAGCTTGATTAGGGGGCCCCTCTACAATGAGCAGTTCTTC. Translated: CASLIRGPLYNEQFF.

As concerns this clone: Other DNA sequences in this sample translate to the same CDR3. This rearrangement joins TRBV9 to TRBJ2-1, with TRBD2 identical over 7 bases. The V gene end was trimmed by 0 bases and the J gene end by 2 bases; junction bases not matched to a gene: 2. The CDR3 is 15 amino acids. Germline CDR1 reads SGDLS; CDR2 reads YYNGEE. The CDR3 loop reads CASSVAGGTYNEQFF. The CDR3 nucleotides are TGTGCCAGCAGCGTAGCGGGGGGTACCTACAATGAGCAGTTCTTC.

This chain uses TRBV7-9 with TRBJ2-1; a weak D match, TRBD1 (6 bases). CDR3 length: 12 residues. V was cut by 5 bases and J by 9 bases, with 11 bases left in between. Germline-derived CDR1 and CDR2 are SEHNR and FQNEAQ (reference sequence). In DNA, the CDR3 is TGTGCCAGCAGCCCACTAGGGGGTGAGCAGTTCTTC. This encodes CASSPLGGEQFF.

This sequence joins TRBV2 and TRBJ2-1, with D unresolved. The CDR3 runs to 13 residues. V was shortened by 8 bases and J by 6 bases, with 14 bases between the two germline ends. Germline V CDR1 and CDR2: SNHLY, FYNNEI. In nucleotides, the CDR3 is TGTGCCAGCCCTCAGACGGGTTCCAATGAGCAGTTCTTC. Residues: CASPQTGSNEQFF.

This clone was observed a single time. The V gene is TRBV10-3, the J gene TRBJ2-3, with 9 bases aligning to TRBD2. This CDR3 has 16 amino acids. The germline CDR1 and CDR2 sequences are ENHRY and SYGVKD. Germline trimming cut 7 bases from V and 4 bases from J; bases unmatched to any gene: 12. CDR3 in DNA: TGTGCCATCAAGCGGAGTAGCGGGAGTTTGTCAGATACGCAGTATTTT. It specifies CAIKRSSGSLSDTQYF.

Here the CDR3 DNA reads TGTGCCAGCAGCTTGGCAGGGGAGCGGCCCCAGCATTTT. Protein product: CASSLAGERPQHF. The V and J genes are TRBV7-9 and TRBJ1-5; D is possibly TRBD1 (6 bases). CDR3 length: 13 residues. Germline CDR1 SEHNR, CDR2 FQNEAQ (reference sequence). Trimming left V 3 bases short and J 9 bases short, with 12 bases between. The variable domain in full, completed from reference TRBV7-9 and TRBJ1-5, reads DTGVSQNPRHKITKRGQNVTFRCDPISEHNRLYWYRQTLGQGPEFLTYFQNEAQLEKSRLLSDRFSAERPKGSFSTLEIQRTEQGDSAMYLCASSLAGERPQHFGDGTRLSIL.

CDR3 coding DNA: TGTGCCACCAGCGGAGGGACTAGCGGGGAAGAGACCCAGTACTTC. It yields the protein CATSGGTSGEETQYF. The chain joins TRBV15 to TRBJ2-5; 13 nucleotides line up with TRBD2. CDR1 and CDR2 from the germline V gene are LNHNV and YYDKDF (reference sequence). Trimming removed 5 bases from V and 3 bases from J; junction bases left unmatched: 3. This CDR3 region has 15 residues.

The chain joins TRBV12-5 to TRBJ1-2; D possibly corresponds to TRBD1 (5 bases). Trimming left V 5 bases short and J 4 bases short, with 11 bases between. The CDR3 consists of 13 residues. The germline gives CDR1 LGHNT, CDR2 FRNRAP. In DNA, the CDR3 is TGTGCTAGTGGTCTGCCGGGGGTCTATGGCTACACCTTC. Protein sequence: CASGLPGVYGYTF. The full variable domain, its missing parts supplied by reference TRBV12-5 and TRBJ1-2, is DARVTQTPRHKVTEMGQEVTMRCQPILGHNTVFWYRQTMMQGLELLAYFRNRAPLDDSGMPKDRFSAEMPDATLATLKIQPSEPRDSAVYFCASGLPGVYGYTFGSGTRLTVV.

The rearrangement uses TRBV19 and TRBJ2-5, with a weak D call TRBD2 (6 bases). The CDR3 sequence is 13 residues long. V shed 6 bases and J shed 2 bases, with 10 bases lying between them. In germline, CDR1 is LNHDA, CDR2 SQIVND (reference sequence). This CDR3 is CASSGSRQETQYF. For the CDR3, the DNA is TGTGCCAGTAGCGGGAGCAGACAAGAGACCCAGTACTTC.

The chain uses TRBV19 and TRBJ2-7; the D is unclear. CDR1 and CDR2 from the germline V gene are LNHDA and SQIVND (reference sequence). V dropped 5 bases and J dropped 2 bases, with 13 bases sitting between them. CDR3 size: 14 residues. The CDR3 sequence: CASSARSPAYEQYF. CDR3 nucleotide sequence: TGTGCCAGTAGTGCACGGTCCCCCGCCTACGAGCAGTACTTC. Combining the CDR3 with reference TRBV19 and TRBJ2-7 gives the whole variable domain DGGITQSPKYLFRKEGQNVTLSCEQNLNHDAMYWYRQDPGQGLRLIYYSQIVNDFQKGDIAEGYSVSREKKESFPLTVTSAQKNPTAFYLCASSARSPAYEQYFGPGTRLTVT.

This rearrangement joins TRBV2 to TRBJ1-5; TRBD1 matches 8 bases. The germline CDR1 and CDR2 sequences are SNHLY and FYNNEI. J gave up 5 bases and V 7 bases, and 7 bases lay outside the gene matches. This CDR3 spans 14 amino acids. CDR3 nucleotides: TGTGCCAGCACCAGAGGACAGGGCTATCAGCCCCAGCATTTT. Protein: CASTRGQGYQPQHF.

The chain links TRBV2 to TRBJ2-7, with D possibly being TRBD1 (6 bases). The CDR3 length is 14 residues. Looked up from germline, CDR1 is SNHLY and CDR2 is FYNNEI. V shed 6 bases and J shed 4 bases, with 16 bases lying between them. The CDR3 DNA reads as TGTGCCAGCAGAACCGGGACACAGAGTTACGAGCAGTACTTC. Its protein is CASRTGTQSYEQYF.

The J gene is TRBJ2-3, the V gene TRBV19, with D possibly being TRBD2 (8 bases). Trimming took 5 bases from V and 3 from J, leaving 27 bases between them. CDR3 length equals 19 residues. CDR1 and CDR2 from the germline V gene are LNHDA and SQIVND (reference sequence). In DNA, the CDR3 is TGTGCCAGTAGTTTTAGGACAGGCCGGATGCGGGAGGTTACAGATACGCAGTATTTT. It translates to CASSFRTGRMREVTDTQYF.

The V call is TRBV5-1, the J call TRBJ2-7; TRBD1 matches 8 bases. Looked up from germline, CDR1 is SGHRS and CDR2 is YFSETQ. The CDR3 is 15 residues long. The ends lost 4 bases at V and 2 bases at J; junction bases unmatched: 8. CDR3 region: CASSTSGTGAYEQYF. CDR3 sequence (DNA): TGCGCCAGCAGCACCTCAGGGACAGGCGCCTACGAGCAGTACTTC.

V usage is TRBV7-9 and J usage is TRBJ1-2; D is ambiguous. The germline V gene has CDR1 SEHNR and CDR2 FQNEAQ (reference sequence). V was shortened by 5 bases and J by 5 bases, with 15 bases between the two germline ends. The CDR3 is 14 amino acids. CDR3 residues: CASSERATVYGYTF. The CDR3 nucleotides read TGTGCCAGCAGCGAGAGGGCCACCGTGTATGGCTACACCTTC.